One and the same sample provided the 20 T cell receptor beta chains below, sequenced in a study of cytomegalovirus exposure and HLA in healthy donors (dated by TCRdb to the late 2010s). The receptor library was made with the immunoSEQ multiplex PCR assay. A mixture of 60 forward primers for TCR Vbeta segments and 13 reverse primers for TCR Jbeta segments was used in the multiplex PCR. Drawn from immuneACCESS, this table holds only the in-frame rearrangements with V and J called that TCRdb kept. Clones are partly lost; checked studies trace under half to an unresolved V gene and leave the rest unexplained. Counted in this sample were roughly 150,000 clones; 75% to 80% of them appeared once. The ten largest clonotypes hold 0.5% to 0.85% of the sample. The sequencing sample was made of PBMCs. All receptors come from a male donor in good health and CMV-seronegative.

This clone was observed a handful of times. This CDR3 reads CASSLSGGTIQETQYF. CDR3 sequence (DNA): TGCGCCAGCAGCTTGTCAGGCGGGACCATCCAAGAGACCCAGTACTTC. This chain joins TRBV5-1 and TRBJ2-5, with a possible D match to TRBD2 (6 bases). Germline loops: CDR1 SGHRS, CDR2 YFSETQ. The CDR3 length is 16 residues. Trimming stripped 1 base from V and 1 base from J, with 14 bases between.

The rearrangement uses TRBV9 and TRBJ1-2; D perhaps matches TRBD1 (5 bases). In germline, CDR1 is SGDLS, CDR2 YYNGEE. V was shortened by 2 bases and J by 5 bases, with 13 bases between the two germline ends. The CDR3 spans 14 residues. CDR3 region: CASSVGQKLYGYTF. The CDR3 DNA reads as TGTGCCAGCAGCGTTGGACAAAAGCTATATGGCTACACCTTC.

This rearrangement joins TRBV2 to TRBJ2-2, with TRBD1 matching 9 bases. Per the germline V gene, CDR1 is SNHLY and CDR2 is FYNNEI. The CDR3 has 14 residues. After removal of 5 bases from V and 4 bases from J, the junction contained 2 bases not matched to a gene. CDR3 in DNA: TGTGCCAGCAGTAACAGGGGGCTCACCGGGGAGCTGTTTTTT. Protein: CASSNRGLTGELFF.

The gene calls are TRBV5-5 and TRBJ1-5; 8 nucleotides line up with TRBD1. The V and J ends lost 4 bases and 4 bases, in that order; junction bases with no gene match: 4. Germline V CDR1 and CDR2: SGHKS, YYEKEE (reference sequence). This CDR3 region has 14 residues. CDR3 amino acids: CASSQGQDNQPQHF. The CDR3 DNA is TGTGCCAGCAGCCAGGGACAGGATAATCAGCCCCAGCATTTT.

The chain carries TRBV12-5 and TRBJ2-7; D call uncertain. V gave up 7 bases and J gave up 4 bases, with 14 bases separating them. This CDR3 is built from 13 residues. Germline lookup yields CDR1 LGHNT and CDR2 FRNRAP. CDR3 nucleotide sequence: TGTGCTAGTGCCGTAGATATAAATTACGAGCAGTACTTC. Its translation is CASAVDINYEQYF. Full variable domain (remainder filled in from reference TRBV12-5 and TRBJ2-7): DARVTQTPRHKVTEMGQEVTMRCQPILGHNTVFWYRQTMMQGLELLAYFRNRAPLDDSGMPKDRFSAEMPDATLATLKIQPSEPRDSAVYFCASAVDINYEQYFGPGTRLTVT.

J is TRBJ2-5 and V is TRBV6-1; 7 positions match TRBD1. The J call is uncertain, as TRBJ2-7 better fits the DNA end. This CDR3 is built from 15 residues. Germline V gene sequence: CDR1 MNHNS, CDR2 SASEGT. The CDR3 nucleotides are TGTGCCAGCACCCGTACCGGGACAGATGCCTACGAGCAGTACTTC. It yields the protein CASTRTGTDAYEQYF.

The chain combines TRBV11-3 with TRBJ2-1; 7 nucleotides line up with TRBD1. The CDR3 consists of 15 residues. The germline CDR1 and CDR2 sequences are SGHNT and YENEEA. V trimming: 2 bases; J trimming: 3 bases; junction bases outside the gene matches: 4. The CDR3 spells CASSLRQGNYNEQFF. The DNA of the CDR3 is TGTGCCAGCAGCTTACGACAGGGTAACTACAATGAGCAGTTCTTC.

This clone was counted a few times. The chain employs TRBV29-1 and TRBJ1-1, with D tentatively TRBD1 (6 bases). Germline CDR1 is SQVTM and CDR2 is ANQGSEA. This CDR3 contains 17 residues. Trimming removed 5 bases at V and 0 bases at J, with 22 bases between. CDR3 DNA: TGCAGCGTTATGCCCGGGACAACCGCTCTCATGAACACTGAAGCTTTCTTT. The encoded protein is CSVMPGTTALMNTEAFF.

This clone is medium-sized. J is TRBJ1-2 and V is TRBV15; D not certain. The CDR3 runs 13 residues. Trimming stripped 0 bases from V and 3 bases from J, with 5 bases between. CDR1 LNHNV and CDR2 YYDKDF come from the germline V gene (reference sequence). CDR3 sequence reads: CATSREQYYGYTF. CDR3 DNA sequence: TGTGCCACCAGCAGAGAACAGTACTATGGCTACACCTTC.

The chain recombines TRBV6-6 with TRBJ2-1; 8 positions match TRBD2. Germline lookup yields CDR1 MNHNY and CDR2 SVGAGI (reference sequence). The V segment lost 6 bases and the J segment 10 bases; nucleotides outside the gene matches: 5. This CDR3 has 12 amino acids. This CDR3 is CASSGGGSEQFF. Here the CDR3 DNA reads TGTGCCAGCAGCGGGGGGGGTTCGGAGCAGTTCTTC.

In this sample, this clone turned up a few times. This chain connects TRBV4-3 to TRBJ2-5; 7 bases line up with TRBD1. Germline CDR1 is LGHNA and CDR2 is YSLEER. Germline trimming cut 0 bases from V and 4 bases from J; bases unmatched to any gene: 8. The CDR3 sequence is 16 residues long. The CDR3 region has the DNA TGCGCCAGCAGCCAAGAAGACAGGGTGGACCGAGAGACCCAGTACTTC. Residues: CASSQEDRVDRETQYF.

This CDR3 reads CASSSSAGRGDEQYF. In DNA form, the CDR3 reads TGCGCCAGCAGCTCCAGTGCTGGCAGGGGTGACGAGCAGTACTTC. The rearrangement links TRBV5-1 to TRBJ2-7, with D perhaps TRBD1 (6 bases). V was cut by 3 bases and J by 5 bases, with 18 bases left in between. Germline CDR1 reads SGHRS; CDR2 reads YFSETQ. CDR3 length equals 15 residues.

The CDR3 is CASSSDQPQHF. CDR3 nucleotides: TGTGCCAGCAGCTCCGATCAGCCCCAGCATTTT. The chain recombines TRBV28 with TRBJ1-5; no clear D gene. Germline loops: CDR1 MDHEN, CDR2 SYDVKM. CDR3 length: 11 residues. The V and J ends lost 6 bases and 5 bases respectively, with 5 bases between them.

V usage is TRBV14 and J usage is TRBJ1-2, with D tentatively TRBD1 (5 bases). Germline assignment: CDR1 SGHDN and CDR2 FVKESK. Trimming cost V 3 bases and J 6 bases, with 14 bases left between them. The CDR3 extends over 14 amino acids. The CDR3 here is CASSHQGVVNGYTF. DNA of the CDR3: TGTGCCAGCAGCCACCAGGGCGTCGTGAATGGCTACACCTTC.

The V gene is TRBV19, the J gene TRBJ1-5; D is possibly TRBD1 (6 bases). V was clipped by 5 bases and J by 3 bases, with 17 bases between them. CDR3 size: 16 residues. Germline assignment: CDR1 LNHDA and CDR2 SQIVND (reference sequence). CDR3 in DNA: TGTGCCAGTAGTGGGAACAGGGAGAAGGACAATCAGCCCCAGCATTTT. It specifies CASSGNREKDNQPQHF.

The chain employs TRBV7-9 and TRBJ2-3; D call uncertain. V was pared by 0 bases and J by 2 bases, with 15 bases between. The CDR3 sequence is 17 residues long. Per germline, CDR1 SEHNR and CDR2 FQNEAQ (reference sequence). Here the CDR3 reads CASSLATLEIPTDTQYF. The CDR3, as DNA: TGTGCCAGCAGCTTAGCTACATTGGAGATTCCCACAGATACGCAGTATTTT.

This chain joins TRBV5-6 and TRBJ1-2; 11 nucleotides agree with TRBD1. V was pared by 4 bases and J by 8 bases, with 7 bases of the junction left unmatched. The CDR3 is 14 residues long. Germline CDR1 SGHDT, CDR2 YYEEEE. CDR3 sequence reads: CASSTGTGGHGYTF. The CDR3 region has the DNA TGTGCCAGCAGCACAGGGACAGGGGGTCACGGCTACACCTTC.

This clone is a singleton in its sample. The gene calls are TRBV11-3 and TRBJ1-1; unclear D gene. Trimming took off 5 bases at V and 3 bases at J, with 10 bases between the two ends. The germline V gene has CDR1 SGHNT and CDR2 YENEEA. The CDR3 spans 13 residues. DNA for the CDR3: TGTGCCAGCAGCCGCGTGGTGGACACTGAAGCTTTCTTT. Its protein product is CASSRVVDTEAFF.

V is TRBV4-3 and J is TRBJ2-3; D is perhaps TRBD1 (6 bases). The CDR3 contains 17 residues. The germline V gene encodes CDR1 LGHNA and CDR2 YSLEER. The V and J ends lost 0 bases and 1 base respectively, with 14 bases between them. The CDR3 DNA is TGCGCCAGCAGCCAAGAGTTGGGGGCGCGCGGCACAGATACGCAGTATTTT. Translation gives CASSQELGARGTDTQYF.

This clone was counted between two and nine times. V is TRBV30 and J is TRBJ1-2, with 7 bases lining up with TRBD1. The germline V gene encodes CDR1 GTSNPN and CDR2 SVGIG (reference sequence). CDR3 length: 12 amino acids. The ends lost 2 bases at V and 4 bases at J; junction bases unmatched: 1. CDR3 loop: CAWSKGAYGYTF. The CDR3 DNA reads as TGTGCCTGGAGTAAGGGGGCCTATGGCTACACCTTC.